This T cell receptor beta chain is drawn from a study of blood T cell repertoires in COVID-19. The length of the CDR3 is 13 residues. CDR1 and CDR2 (germline): LNHDA, SQIVND (reference sequence). Trimming pared 9 bases from V and 0 bases from J, leaving 8 bases between. Only in-frame clones appear in the TCRdb table, and some are missing; sequencing was by immunoSEQ multiplex PCR. The repertoire consists of around 180,000 clones, with around 74% occurring once and the leading ten covering about 3%. The specimen was peripheral blood. This chain uses TRBV19 with TRBJ2-2, with D possibly being TRBD1 (5 bases). The TCR comes from an elderly woman with acute or convalescent COVID-19. The DNA for the CDR3 is TGTGCCAGAGGGGCCGCGAACACCGGGGAGCTGTTTTTT. This sequence encodes CARGAANTGELFF.